These T cell receptor beta chains were read from a single sample in a study of technical replicates of blood from a few donors. TCRdb keeps only in-frame clones here, not all; method: immunoSEQ multiplex PCR. The data hold some 96,000 clones, with around 95% observed a single time. The sample was T cells isolated from PBMCs. The receptors were gathered from a human donor in good health. CDR3s include the opening cysteine and the closing phenylalanine or tryptophan. D genes are given only for firm matches. Clone size is given for some rows only: seen once, a few or many times, or a class if the clone is expanded.

clone_size | j_call | d_call | cdr3_length | v_call | cdr3_nt | cdr3_aa
. | TRBJ2-5 | . | 13 | TRBV28 | TGTGCCAGCACCACAGGGATAGGGGAGACCCAGTACTTC | CASTTGIGETQYF
. | TRBJ2-1 | TRBD2 | 15 | TRBV6-1 | TGTGCCAGCAGTGGCCTGGCGGGAGGGCCCAGTGAGCAGTTCTTC | CASSGLAGGPSEQFF
. | TRBJ1-2 | TRBD1 | 14 | TRBV10-3 | TGTGCCATCAGCCGAGATAGGGACAGGGGCGGCTACACCTTC | CAISRDRDRGGYTF
. | TRBJ2-3 | . | 15 | TRBV10-3 | TGTGCCATCAGTGAGAAGGAAGGGGATTCAGATACGCAGTATTTT | CAISEKEGDSDTQYF
few | TRBJ2-1 | TRBD2 | 14 | TRBV6-1 | TGTGCCAGCACAAAACTAGCGGGGGTCAATGAGCAGTTCTTC | CASTKLAGVNEQFF
. | TRBJ1-1 | . | 12 | TRBV30 | TGTGCGCGGGGGAGGGGGAACACTGAAGCTTTCTTT | CARGRGNTEAFF
. | TRBJ2-7 | TRBD1 | 14 | TRBV5-7 | TGTGCCAGCAGCTTGCACAGGGGGCGTTACGAGCAGTACTTC | CASSLHRGRYEQYF
. | TRBJ2-5 | . | 15 | TRBV7-7 | TGTGCTAGCAGCTCTAAACCAGGGGTGGGGGAGACCCAGTACTTC | CASSSKPGVGETQYF
. | TRBJ1-4 | TRBD1 | 12 | TRBV28 | TGTGCCAGCAGAGGGGGCGGGGAAAAACTGTTTTTT | CASRGGGEKLFF
. | TRBJ1-5 | TRBD1 | 14 | TRBV15 | TGTGCCACCAGTGACAGGGCCGGGAATCAGCCCCAGCATTTT | CATSDRAGNQPQHF
. | TRBJ2-1 | TRBD2 | 17 | TRBV5-4 | TGTGCCAGCAGCCCATCACCGGGACTAGAGGGAGGGGATGAGCAGTTCTTC | CASSPSPGLEGGDEQFF
once | TRBJ2-7 | . | 13 | TRBV7-6 | TGTGCCAGCAGTTCTCAGCGCTCCTACGAGCAGTACTTC | CASSSQRSYEQYF
. | TRBJ2-7 | TRBD1 | 13 | TRBV28 | TGTGCCAGCTCGGACAGGGACCCCTACGAGCAGTACTTC | CASSDRDPYEQYF
. | TRBJ2-7 | . | 12 | TRBV6-5 | TGTGCCACCCGGACAGATCGGTACGAGCAGTACTTC | CATRTDRYEQYF
. | TRBJ1-2 | . | 13 | TRBV5-1 | TGCGCCAGCAGATCCGCGGCTAACTATGGCTACACCTTC | CASRSAANYGYTF
. | TRBJ1-1 | . | 12 | TRBV6-1 | TGTGCCAGCAGCGAGGCTTTGACTGAAGCTTTCTTT | CASSEALTEAFF
. | TRBJ2-7 | TRBD1 | 14 | TRBV19 | TGTGCCAGTAGTATGGACAGGGGTTTCTACGAGCAGTACTTC | CASSMDRGFYEQYF
. | TRBJ2-1 | TRBD2 | 17 | TRBV7-9 | TGTGCCAGCAGCTTAGGCCCCACTAGCGGGAGGCGCCATGAGCAGTTCTTC | CASSLGPTSGRRHEQFF
. | TRBJ1-1 | . | 15 | TRBV6-5 | TGTGCCAGCAGCGCACCGGCGGGCATGAACACTGAAGCTTTCTTT | CASSAPAGMNTEAFF
. | TRBJ1-6 | TRBD1 | 14 | TRBV5-1 | TGCGCCAGCAGCCCACGGGACAGGTATTCACCCCTCCACTTT | CASSPRDRYSPLHF
. | TRBJ2-5 | . | 15 | TRBV15 | TGTGCCACCAGCAGAGATAGGGGCAGCCAAGAGACCCAGTACTTC | CATSRDRGSQETQYF
. | TRBJ1-1 | TRBD1 | 11 | TRBV25-1 | TGTGCCAGCCGCAGGGGGTATGGGGCTTTCTTT | CASRRGYGAFF
. | TRBJ2-1 | . | 15 | TRBV9 | TGTGCCAGCAGCGTAGGGACAGCCGCCCTCAATGAGCAGTTCTTC | CASSVGTAALNEQFF
. | TRBJ2-2 | TRBD1 | 16 | TRBV5-5 | TGTGCCAGCAGACCACCGGGGCAGAGGGGGCCCGGGGAGCTGTTTTTT | CASRPPGQRGPGELFF